These 27 T cell receptor beta chains were sequenced from one sample in a study of beta chain features in type 1 diabetes. Study-wide results and limits: TCRB CDR3s from Type 1 diabetes patients were moderately but significantly shorter in all four CD4+ subsets.

What was sequenced were expressed TCRB transcripts, since all of the isolated RNA had been reverse transcribed. Libraries were prepared by immunoSEQ multiplex PCR; TCRdb keeps only in-frame clonotypes and omits some of them. Of 65,000 to 85,000 clones listed, roughly 49% were seen once; the top ten hold roughly 0.7%. These TCRs' antigens remain unknown. The sequencing input was central memory CD4+ T cells from blood. These TCRs come from a man in his thirties or forties with type 1 diabetes.

The rearrangement joins TRBV5-1 to TRBJ2-7; 9 nucleotides align to TRBD2. Germline-derived CDR1 and CDR2 are SGHRS and YFSETQ. Unmatched junction bases numbered 6, after V lost 0 bases and J lost 5 bases. This CDR3 is built from 15 residues. This chain's CDR3 is CASSLAVAGGHEQYF. CDR3 DNA: TGCGCCAGCAGCTTGGCCGTTGCGGGGGGGCACGAGCAGTACTTC.

V usage is TRBV27 and J usage is TRBJ1-2, with D perhaps matching TRBD1 (5 bases). CDR3 length: 15 residues. Germline V lookup: CDR1 MNHEY, CDR2 SMNVEV (reference sequence). V lost 2 bases to trimming and J lost 3 bases, with 13 bases between them. DNA of the CDR3: TGTGCCAGCAGTTTAAGCGGGGCGCGGGACTATGGCTACACCTTC. Its translation is CASSLSGARDYGYTF.

This rearrangement joins TRBV6-1 to TRBJ2-7, with 10 bases matching TRBD1. The CDR3 covers 16 residues. Per germline, CDR1 MNHNS and CDR2 SASEGT. V lost 4 bases, J lost 1 base, and 7 bases stayed unmatched. CDR3 sequence reads: CASSVGQGESSYEQYF. The CDR3 DNA reads as TGTGCCAGCAGTGTAGGACAGGGGGAATCATCCTACGAGCAGTACTTC.

This clone was observed once. This chain joins TRBV6-1 and TRBJ2-5; 15 bases are a match to TRBD2. Germline values: CDR1 MNHNS, CDR2 SASEGT. This CDR3 is 19 amino acids long. V dropped 1 base and J dropped 5; count of bases not matched to a gene: 11. This CDR3 reads CASSEVYMGLAGGGETQYF. Here the CDR3 DNA reads TGTGCCAGCAGTGAAGTCTATATGGGACTAGCGGGGGGTGGGGAGACCCAGTACTTC.

The chain employs TRBV29-1 and TRBJ2-1; possibly TRBD1 for D (5 bases). CDR3 length: 14 amino acids. The V and J ends lost 3 bases and 6 bases respectively, with 15 bases between them. CDR1 is SQVTM and CDR2 is ANQGSEA in the germline V gene. The chain's CDR3 is CSVEGRVPGNEQFF. The CDR3 nucleotides are TGCAGCGTTGAGGGCAGGGTTCCTGGCAATGAGCAGTTCTTC.

The chain couples TRBV2 to TRBJ1-1, with D tentatively TRBD1 (5 bases). Germline loops: CDR1 SNHLY, CDR2 FYNNEI. The CDR3 length is 15 residues. Trimming cost V 6 bases and J 1 base, with 15 bases left between them. The CDR3 reads CASSSKRQGNTEAFF. As DNA, the CDR3 is TGTGCCAGCAGCTCGAAGCGTCAGGGGAACACTGAAGCTTTCTTT.

The gene calls are TRBV18 and TRBJ2-4, with D possibly being TRBD2 (5 bases). Germline V gene lookup returns CDR1 KGHSH and CDR2 LQKENI. This CDR3 has 12 amino acids. V dropped 2 bases and J dropped 6 bases, with 5 bases sitting between them. CDR3 protein: CASSPEGNIQYF. The CDR3 DNA reads as TGTGCCAGCTCACCAGAGGGAAACATTCAGTACTTC. Looking up the rest from reference TRBV18 and TRBJ2-4 gives the full variable domain: NAGVMQNPRHLVRRRGQEARLRCSPMKGHSHVYWYRQLPEEGLKFMVYLQKENIIDESGMPKERFSAEFPKEGPSILRIQQVVRGDSAAYFCASSPEGNIQYFGAGTRLSVL.

The rearrangement links TRBV5-1 to TRBJ1-4, with 9 bases fitting TRBD1. The ends lost 0 bases at V and 4 bases at J; junction bases unmatched: 1. CDR3 length: 15 amino acids. CDR1 is SGHRS, CDR2 YFSETQ, per germline. CDR3 protein: CASSLEGQGNEKLFF. As DNA, the CDR3 is TGCGCCAGCAGCTTGGAGGGACAGGGTAATGAAAAACTGTTTTTT.

The rearrangement uses TRBV5-1 and TRBJ2-3; the D is unclear. Between the trimmed V and J ends, which lost 6 bases and 0 bases, there was a span of 11 bases. This CDR3 has 14 residues. Per the germline V gene, CDR1 is SGHRS and CDR2 is YFSETQ. CDR3 DNA sequence: TGCGCCAGCACCCAGTCAAGTAGCACAGATACGCAGTATTTT. This sequence encodes CASTQSSSTDTQYF. The whole variable domain, remainder taken from reference TRBV5-1 and TRBJ2-3, is KAGVTQTPRYLIKTRGQQVTLSCSPISGHRSVSWYQQTPGQGLQFLFEYFSETQRNKGNFPGRFSGRQFSNSRSEMNVSTLELGDSALYLCASTQSSSTDTQYFGPGTRLTVL.

The chain carries TRBV4-2 and TRBJ2-1; the match to TRBD2 covers 8 bases. Germline loops: CDR1 LGHNA, CDR2 YNFKEQ. This CDR3 spans 17 amino acids. V gave up 0 bases and J gave up 4 bases; unmatched junction bases: 8. CDR3 residues: CASSQDLDTSGYNEQFF. Here the CDR3 DNA reads TGTGCCAGCAGCCAAGACCTCGATACTAGCGGTTACAATGAGCAGTTCTTC.

This chain connects TRBV7-6 to TRBJ2-3, with TRBD2 matching 10 bases. This CDR3 comprises 17 residues. Looked up from germline, CDR1 is SGHVS and CDR2 is FNYEAQ. Here the CDR3 reads CDRIAGGAWGLTDTQYF. As DNA, the CDR3 is TGTGACCGAATAGCGGGAGGTGCGTGGGGACTCACAGATACGCAGTATTTT.

The chain carries TRBV4-1 and TRBJ1-4, with 9 bases fitting TRBD1. Germline values: CDR1 MGHRA, CDR2 YSYEKL. The CDR3 runs 15 residues. J was trimmed by 5 bases and V by 4 bases; bases with no gene match: 5. For the CDR3, the DNA is TGCGCCAGCAGCCGTGCCGGGACAGGGAATGAAAAACTGTTTTTT. As protein: CASSRAGTGNEKLFF.

Here the CDR3 reads CASSLGTGGNEQFF. The DNA of the CDR3 is TGCGCCAGCAGCTTGGGTACAGGGGGCAATGAGCAGTTCTTC. This chain uses TRBV5-1 with TRBJ2-1, with TRBD1 matching 8 bases. The CDR3 is 14 amino acids. Germline V lookup: CDR1 SGHRS, CDR2 YFSETQ. Trimming removed 0 bases from V and 6 bases from J; junction bases left unmatched: 2.

The V gene is TRBV6-6, the J gene TRBJ1-2, with 8 positions matching TRBD1. The CDR3 spans 13 residues. Trimming removed 7 bases from V and 4 bases from J; junction bases left unmatched: 5. Germline values: CDR1 MNHNY, CDR2 SVGAGI (reference sequence). CDR3 DNA sequence: TGTGCCAGCACCCCGGACAGGGTCTATGGCTACACCTTC. Protein product: CASTPDRVYGYTF.

The chain carries TRBV5-1 and TRBJ2-5; TRBD2 agrees at 14 bases. The V segment lost 3 bases and the J segment 5 bases; nucleotides outside the gene matches: 6. This CDR3 has 16 amino acids. The V gene's germline CDR1 is SGHRS and CDR2 YFSETQ. CDR3 DNA sequence: TGCGCCAGCAGCTCCTCCGGGACTAGCGGGAGTGAGACCCAGTACTTC. Amino acids: CASSSSGTSGSETQYF.

This chain joins TRBV7-8 and TRBJ2-5; weak D call: TRBD1 (5 bases). CDR1 SGHVS and CDR2 FQNEAQ come from the germline V gene. Trimming removed 0 bases from V and 5 bases from J, with 7 bases in between. This CDR3 has 13 residues. CDR3 DNA: TGTGCCAGCAGCTTAGCAGGGGTGGAGACCCAGTACTTC. Translating it yields CASSLAGVETQYF.

This clone has only one observation. V usage is TRBV6-6 and J usage is TRBJ1-2; possibly TRBD1 for D (6 bases). The CDR3 is made up of 12 amino acids. The V gene's germline CDR1 is MNHNY and CDR2 SVGAGI (reference sequence). Trimming left V 7 bases short and J 3 bases short, with 9 bases between. The CDR3 DNA follows: TGTGCCAGCACGGGGGGCGACTATGGCTACACCTTC. Its protein is CASTGGDYGYTF.

The rearrangement uses TRBV14 and TRBJ2-1, with a possible D match to TRBD2 (5 bases). Germline assignment: CDR1 SGHDN and CDR2 FVKESK. The CDR3 has 14 residues. V was clipped by 4 bases and J by 5 bases, with 12 bases between them. The CDR3 sequence is CASSRATTNNEQFF. For the CDR3, the DNA is TGTGCCAGCAGCCGGGCGACTACCAACAATGAGCAGTTCTTC.

This clone was counted only a few times. The rearrangement joins TRBV2 to TRBJ1-1; D not certain. Deletions cut 4 bases from V and 8 bases from J, with 14 bases between. Looked up from germline, CDR1 is SNHLY and CDR2 is FYNNEI. The CDR3 contains 13 residues. The CDR3 bases are TGTGCCAGCAGTGTCTTACACCCTTACGAAGCTTTCTTT. Protein product: CASSVLHPYEAFF.

The chain is built from TRBV29-1 and TRBJ1-2, with D uncertain. Trimming removed 4 bases from V and 4 bases from J, with 19 bases in between. The CDR3 extends over 15 amino acids. Germline values: CDR1 SQVTM, CDR2 ANQGSEA. The CDR3 reads CSVAEGGRRLYGYTF. The DNA for the CDR3 is TGCAGCGTTGCGGAGGGCGGGCGGCGACTCTATGGCTACACCTTC.

The chain has TRBV9 and TRBJ2-1; 8 nucleotides align to TRBD2. This CDR3 region has 15 residues. Germline V gene sequence: CDR1 SGDLS, CDR2 YYNGEE. V trimming: 0 bases; J trimming: 5 bases; junction bases outside the gene matches: 4. The CDR3 is CASSVAAGGNNEQFF. The CDR3 nucleotides are TGTGCCAGCAGCGTAGCTGCGGGAGGTAACAATGAGCAGTTCTTC.

The CDR3, as DNA: TGCGCCAGCAGCTTTATGGCGGGGGGGAGCACAGATACGCAGTATTTT. Translation: CASSFMAGGSTDTQYF. The rearrangement links TRBV5-1 to TRBJ2-3, with 9 nucleotides matching TRBD2. V shed 2 bases, J shed 0 bases, and the junction held 4 bases outside the gene matches. There are 16 residues in the CDR3. Germline CDR1 SGHRS, CDR2 YFSETQ.

The chain recombines TRBV5-4 with TRBJ1-1; 8 nucleotides match TRBD1. CDR1 and CDR2 (germline): SGHNT, YYREEE (reference sequence). V dropped 2 bases and J dropped 1; count of bases not matched to a gene: 10. The CDR3 covers 17 residues. The CDR3 sequence: CASSFPGTGSKNTEAFF. The CDR3, as DNA: TGTGCCAGCAGCTTCCCCGGGACAGGTAGTAAGAACACTGAAGCTTTCTTT. Full variable domain (outside the CDR3, taken from reference TRBV5-4 and TRBJ1-1): ETGVTQSPTHLIKTRGQQVTLRCSSQSGHNTVSWYQQALGQGPQFIFQYYREEENGRGNFPPRFSGLQFPNYSSELNVNALELDDSALYLCASSFPGTGSKNTEAFFGQGTRLTVV.

The rearrangement links TRBV5-1 to TRBJ2-7; TRBD1 aligns across 9 bases. V shed 3 bases and J 3 bases; nucleotides not matched to a gene: 4. CDR3 size: 14 residues. Germline V lookup: CDR1 SGHRS, CDR2 YFSETQ. The CDR3, as DNA: TGCGCCAGCAGCTGGGGGACAGGGCTCTACGAGCAGTACTTC. Translating it yields CASSWGTGLYEQYF. Full variable domain (missing parts from reference TRBV5-1 and TRBJ2-7): KAGVTQTPRYLIKTRGQQVTLSCSPISGHRSVSWYQQTPGQGLQFLFEYFSETQRNKGNFPGRFSGRQFSNSRSEMNVSTLELGDSALYLCASSWGTGLYEQYFGPGTRLTVT.

The V and J genes are TRBV19 and TRBJ1-2, with 10 bases identical to TRBD1. Germline trimming cut 6 bases from V and 1 base from J; bases unmatched to any gene: 8. Germline CDR1 is LNHDA and CDR2 is SQIVND (reference sequence). This CDR3 region has 16 residues. CDR3 nucleotides: TGTGCCAGTAGCCCCCCCGGGACAGGGGTTAACTATGGCTACACCTTC. This codes for CASSPPGTGVNYGYTF.

The chain links TRBV7-9 to TRBJ1-3, with a possible D match to TRBD1 (5 bases). Trimming cost V 6 bases and J 4 bases, with 16 bases left between them. This CDR3 region has 15 residues. Germline CDR1 is SEHNR and CDR2 is FQNEAQ (reference sequence). In DNA, the CDR3 is TGTGCCAGCAGTTGGGGCCAGGGTACGGGAAACACCATATATTTT. Translation gives CASSWGQGTGNTIYF.

Only a few counts were recorded for this clone. The chain joins TRBV30 to TRBJ1-4; D remains ambiguous. Trimming cost V 0 bases and J 0 bases, with 8 bases left between them. CDR1 GTSNPN and CDR2 SVGIG come from the germline V gene (reference sequence). The CDR3 contains 15 residues. Here the CDR3 DNA reads TGTGCCTGGAGTGTCCGGGGAGCAACTAATGAAAAACTGTTTTTT. The encoded protein is CAWSVRGATNEKLFF.